This passage covers 20 T cell receptor beta chains from one sample sequenced in a study of identical twins. TCRdb re-called the 5' RACE reads through MiXCR, storing one row per CDR3 protein. The table lists roughly 720,000 distinct CDR3 sequences, 15% to 20% of them singletons. These data also formed part of another study, on T cells expressing NK-cell markers.

Sequenced sample: PBMCs. Receptor source: a woman aged 18 to 35 in good health.

This chain connects TRBV5-1 to TRBJ2-1; 7 nucleotides align to TRBD1. The germline CDR1 and CDR2 sequences are SGHRS and YFSETQ. The CDR3 consists of 15 residues. The V gene end was trimmed by 2 bases and the J gene end by 3 bases; junction bases not matched to a gene: 5. The CDR3 region has the DNA TGCGCCAGCAGCTTTCGACAGGGCCTCTACAATGAGCAGTTCTTC. Translating gives CASSFRQGLYNEQFF.

A few counts support this clonotype. V and J are TRBV12-3 or TRBV12-4 and TRBJ1-2; possible D gene TRBD1, 5 bases. CDR3 length equals 12 residues. With 4 bases removed from V and 7 bases from J, the gap between germline ends came to 10 bases. CDR3 coding DNA: TGTGCCAGCAGTTGGACCCAGGGTGGCTACACCTTC. Translated: CASSWTQGGYTF.

Only a few counts were recorded for this clonotype. V and J are TRBV5-5 and TRBJ2-7; D is possibly TRBD1 (8 bases). This CDR3 contains 15 residues. Germline V lookup: CDR1 SGHKS, CDR2 YYEKEE (reference sequence). V dropped 4 bases and J dropped 0 bases, with 14 bases sitting between them. The chain's CDR3 is CASSQQGGSSYEQYF. DNA of the CDR3: TGTGCCAGCAGCCAACAGGGGGGGAGCTCCTACGAGCAGTACTTC.

The table lists this clonotype with many counts. The chain combines TRBV29-1 with TRBJ2-5; 9 bases are shared with TRBD1. Germline V gene lookup returns CDR1 SQVTM and CDR2 ANQGSEA. Germline trimming cut 6 bases from V and 5 bases from J; bases unmatched to any gene: 7. This CDR3 is built from 13 residues. The CDR3 here is CSVGTGYDETQYF. DNA of the CDR3: TGCAGCGTAGGGACAGGGTATGACGAGACCCAGTACTTC.

The table lists this clonotype with many counts. The DNA of the CDR3 is TGCGCCAGCAGTGGGTCCTACGAGCAGTACTTC. Residues: CASSGSYEQYF. The chain carries TRBV5-1 and TRBJ2-7; D is uncertain. CDR1 and CDR2 (germline): SGHRS, YFSETQ. This CDR3 comprises 11 residues. The ends were cut back, 5 bases at V and 1 base at J, with 4 bases in the middle.

This clonotype was detected a few times. The chain employs TRBV4-3 and TRBJ2-3; D ambiguous. Germline-derived CDR1 and CDR2 are LGHNA and YSLEER. CDR3 size: 15 residues. V lost 1 base to trimming and J lost 2 bases, with 10 bases between them. CDR3 region: CASSQVGRTTDTQYF. The CDR3 nucleotides read TGCGCCAGCAGCCAAGTGGGCCGAACCACAGATACGCAGTATTTT.

This chain links TRBV30 with TRBJ2-3; no definite D call. V lost 0 bases and J 6 bases, leaving 13 bases between the germline ends. Germline V gene lookup returns CDR1 GTSNPN and CDR2 SVGIG (reference sequence). The CDR3 has 14 amino acids. DNA of the CDR3: TGTGCCTGGAGTGTAGCGAGCGCCATGGATACGCAGTATTTT. It is translated as CAWSVASAMDTQYF. Filled out from reference TRBV30 and TRBJ2-3, the complete variable domain reads SQTIHQWPATLVQPVGSPLSLECTVEGTSNPNLYWYRQAAGRGLQLLFYSVGIGQISSEVPQNLSASRPQDRQFILSSKKLLLSDSGFYLCAWSVASAMDTQYFGPGTRLTVL.

V gene TRBV11-2 combines with J gene TRBJ1-1, with D unresolved. There are 16 residues in the CDR3. Trimming shortened V by 4 bases and J by 0 bases, and 15 bases separated the two germline ends. Germline V gene data show CDR1 as SGHAT and CDR2 as FQNNGV. CDR3 DNA: TGTGCCAGCAGCTCCGTTCAAAGGAGATTGAACACTGAAGCTTTCTTT. Translation: CASSSVQRRLNTEAFF. Supplemented by reference TRBV11-2 and TRBJ1-1, the full variable domain reads EAGVAQSPRYKIIEKRQSVAFWCNPISGHATLYWYQQILGQGPKLLIQFQNNGVVDDSQLPKDRFSAERLKGVDSTLKIQPAKLEDSAVYLCASSSVQRRLNTEAFFGQGTRLTVV.

The chain combines TRBV5-1 with TRBJ1-1; D remains ambiguous. Per the germline V gene, CDR1 is SGHRS and CDR2 is YFSETQ. Between the trimmed V and J ends, which lost 4 bases and 3 bases, there was a span of 13 bases. This CDR3 region has 14 residues. CDR3 residues: CASSETGRDTEAFF. The DNA of the CDR3 is TGCGCCAGCAGCGAAACTGGACGGGACACTGAAGCTTTCTTT.

V is TRBV10-3 and J is TRBJ2-7; 7 bases line up with TRBD1. Germline V lookup: CDR1 ENHRY, CDR2 SYGVKD. The V and J ends lost 10 bases and 2 bases, in that order; junction bases with no gene match: 11. CDR3 length equals 14 residues. This CDR3 is CATWPGQRTYEQYF. The DNA of the CDR3 is TGTGCCACCTGGCCGGGACAGAGAACCTACGAGCAGTACTTC.

The chain carries TRBV7-2 and TRBJ2-3, with TRBD2 matching 7 bases. From germline, CDR1 is SGHTA and CDR2 FQGNSA. There are 14 residues in the CDR3. With V trimmed by 5 bases and J by 5 bases, 7 bases remained unmatched. Here the CDR3 reads CASSTPPGGDTQYF. The CDR3 nucleotides read TGTGCCAGCAGCACACCACCGGGAGGAGATACGCAGTATTTT.

In this sample, this clonotype turned up many times. This chain joins TRBV12-3 or TRBV12-4 and TRBJ1-1, with D unclear. The germline V and J ends were trimmed by 3 bases and 4 bases, with 9 bases remaining between them. The CDR3 loop spans 13 amino acids. CDR3 region: CASSFGRGTEAFF. The CDR3 region has the DNA TGTGCCAGCAGTTTTGGGCGGGGCACTGAAGCTTTCTTT.

Only a few counts were recorded for this clonotype. The chain carries TRBV20-1 and TRBJ1-6; no clear D gene. The CDR3 is made up of 17 amino acids. Germline-derived CDR1 and CDR2 are DFQATT and SNEGSKA (reference sequence). Trimming took off 0 bases at V and 0 bases at J, with 12 bases between the two ends. CDR3 nucleotide sequence: TGCAGTGCTAGAGATCAGAGCAGTTCCTCCTATAATTCACCCCTCCACTTT. This encodes CSARDQSSSSYNSPLHF.

This clonotype has a handful of counts. The chain recombines TRBV20-1 with TRBJ1-2, with TRBD1 identical over 9 bases. The CDR3 totals 13 residues. Germline V gene lookup returns CDR1 DFQATT and CDR2 SNEGSKA (reference sequence). With 3 bases clipped from V and 6 bases from J, the junction kept 5 bases outside the gene matches. CDR3 sequence reads: CSASRDRVNGYTF. The CDR3 DNA follows: TGCAGTGCTAGCCGGGACAGGGTTAATGGCTACACCTTC.

In its sample, this clonotype was seen a few times. This sequence joins TRBV6-5 and TRBJ2-7; D is unresolved. Germline V gene data show CDR1 as MNHEY and CDR2 as SVGAGI. This CDR3 comprises 14 residues. With 0 bases removed from V and 0 bases from J, the gap between germline ends came to 6 bases. The CDR3 DNA reads TGTGCCAGCAGTTACTCAAGGAGCTCCTACGAGCAGTACTTC. Its protein product is CASSYSRSSYEQYF.

This clonotype was recorded many times. The chain recombines TRBV10-3 with TRBJ2-6; tentatively, D is TRBD2 (5 bases). The CDR3 covers 17 residues. The V end lost 4 bases, the J end lost 0 bases, and 13 bases lay between the germline ends. Germline values: CDR1 ENHRY, CDR2 SYGVKD. Written as DNA, the CDR3 is TGTGCCATCAGTGGGGCGGGCATGAGCTCTGGGGCCAACGTCCTGACTTTC. The encoded protein is CAISGAGMSSGANVLTF.

The chain links TRBV15 to TRBJ1-5; D is undetermined. The CDR3 consists of 15 residues. The germline V and J ends were trimmed by 0 bases and 4 bases, with 10 bases remaining between them. CDR1 and CDR2 (germline): LNHNV, YYDKDF (reference sequence). CDR3 residues: CATSRDKGLNQPQHF. For the CDR3, the DNA is TGTGCCACCAGCAGAGATAAGGGCTTAAATCAGCCCCAGCATTTT.

This clonotype was counted a few times. CDR3 DNA sequence: TGTGCCAGCAGCTCCAAAGTCCGGGACAGTAATGAAAAACTGTTTTTT. Its protein product is CASSSKVRDSNEKLFF. The J gene is TRBJ1-4, the V gene TRBV5-5; 7 bases map to TRBD1. Germline V gives CDR1 SGHKS, CDR2 YYEKEE (reference sequence). The CDR3 has 16 amino acids. V lost 3 bases and J lost 4; bases outside the gene matches: 9.

This clonotype occurred a few times. This sequence joins TRBV7-9 and TRBJ2-6; tentatively, D is TRBD2 (5 bases). Trimming left V 7 bases short and J 4 bases short, with 11 bases between. The CDR3 contains 14 residues. The germline V gene has CDR1 SEHNR and CDR2 FQNEAQ (reference sequence). The chain's CDR3 is CASIPGIGANVLTF. In nucleotides, the CDR3 is TGTGCCAGCATCCCGGGGATCGGGGCCAACGTCCTGACTTTC.

This clonotype was counted once. The genes are TRBV3-1 and TRBJ1-6, with 10 bases matching TRBD1. The CDR3 has 16 amino acids. CDR1 LGHDT and CDR2 YNNKEL come from the germline V gene (reference sequence). After removal of 4 bases from V and 10 bases from J, the junction contained 10 bases not matched to a gene. The CDR3 spells CASSPRGGQGLSPLHF. CDR3 coding DNA: TGTGCCAGCAGCCCCCGTGGGGGACAGGGGTTATCACCCCTCCACTTT.